This T cell receptor (beta chain) was sequenced during a study of blood T cell repertoires in COVID-19. Repertoires were generated with immunoSEQ multiplex PCR, while TCRdb's copy carries only in-frame clones and drops some. The sample lists about 180,000 clones; roughly 88% were seen once. This clone was observed once. Cohort 3 recovered donors had two negative PCRs, clearance, or symptom resolution. The receptor was derived from a woman in her 30s who had recovered from COVID-19. Sequenced material: PBMCs or T cells enriched from blood (not recorded which).

The CDR3 DNA follows: TGTGCCACCAGTGACCCCCAGGGCGGGATTTACAATGAGCAGTTCTTC. Its protein is CATSDPQGGIYNEQFF. This chain joins TRBV24-1 and TRBJ2-1; D is possibly TRBD2 (6 bases). In germline, CDR1 is KGHDR, CDR2 SFDVKD. Trimming shortened V by 4 bases and J by 4 bases, and 16 bases separated the two germline ends. This CDR3 spans 16 amino acids.